What follows are 26 T cell receptor beta chains derived from one specimen sequenced in a study of shared clonotypes between healthy human individuals. Assay: immunoSEQ multiplex PCR; the TCRdb copy retains only in-frame clones and omits some. The sample yields about 2.1 million clones, over 85% seen once. Terminally differentiated effector memory CD45RA+ cells were excluded from the naive CD8 cells, which were CD45RO-negative and positively selected for CCR7. Source material: naive CD8+ T cells from PBMCs. The receptors come from a man between 18 and 35 years old in good health. Some clones in this sample may be carry-over from other donors' samples.

The chain has TRBV29-1 and TRBJ2-3; D possibly corresponds to TRBD1 (6 bases). Per the germline V gene, CDR1 is SQVTM and CDR2 is ANQGSEA. The CDR3 spans 14 residues. The V gene lost 3 bases and the J gene lost 0 bases, with 10 bases spanning the gap. CDR3 sequence reads: CSVETGPSTDTQYF. The CDR3 DNA reads as TGCAGCGTTGAGACAGGACCTAGCACAGATACGCAGTATTTT.

The rearrangement links TRBV7-2 to TRBJ1-5; 8 bases are a match to TRBD1. CDR1 is SGHTA and CDR2 is FQGNSA in the germline V gene. The junction had 5 bases not matched to a gene; V was cut back by 5 bases and J by 2 bases. This CDR3 comprises 15 residues. For the CDR3, the DNA is TGTGCCAGCAGCCGGACAGGGAATGGCAATCAGCCCCAGCATTTT. Protein product: CASSRTGNGNQPQHF.

The chain combines TRBV2 with TRBJ2-7; D is possibly TRBD1 (6 bases). Germline-derived CDR1 and CDR2 are SNHLY and FYNNEI. The ends were cut back, 8 bases at V and 6 bases at J, with 14 bases in the middle. CDR3 length: 12 residues. CDR3 nucleotides: TGTGCCAGCGACTCGGACAGCGGCGAGCAGTACTTC. Translating gives CASDSDSGEQYF.

The chain uses TRBV9 and TRBJ2-3, with 14 bases aligning to TRBD2. The germline V gene encodes CDR1 SGDLS and CDR2 YYNGEE. The CDR3 has 18 amino acids. Losses at the gene ends were 0 bases for V and 1 base for J; bases not matched to a gene: 4. For the CDR3, the DNA is TGTGCCAGCAGCGTAGGACTAGCGGGAGGGATACGCACAGATACGCAGTATTTT. Amino acids: CASSVGLAGGIRTDTQYF.

This CDR3 is CASSPRTGGKDYGYTF. CDR3 in DNA: TGTGCCAGCAGTCCGAGGACAGGGGGCAAGGACTATGGCTACACCTTC. The rearrangement joins TRBV28 to TRBJ1-2, with 11 bases matching TRBD1. J gave up 3 bases and V 5 bases, and 8 bases lay outside the gene matches. CDR3 length: 16 amino acids. Germline V gives CDR1 MDHEN, CDR2 SYDVKM.

This chain joins TRBV28 and TRBJ2-1, with TRBD2 identical over 10 bases. Germline loops: CDR1 MDHEN, CDR2 SYDVKM. Losses at the gene ends were 4 bases for V and 5 bases for J; bases not matched to a gene: 8. The CDR3 loop spans 16 amino acids. This CDR3 is CASSSPGLAGDNEQFF. The CDR3 region has the DNA TGTGCCAGCAGTTCCCCCGGGCTAGCGGGGGACAATGAGCAGTTCTTC.

The rearrangement uses TRBV4-3 and TRBJ1-1; D is undetermined. V dropped 4 bases and J dropped 0 bases, with 6 bases sitting between them. In germline, CDR1 is LGHNA, CDR2 YSLEER. The CDR3 length is 13 residues. The CDR3 reads CASSLSLNTEAFF. The CDR3 DNA reads TGCGCCAGCAGCCTCTCACTGAACACTGAAGCTTTCTTT.

V is TRBV4-2 and J is TRBJ1-5; TRBD1 matches at 7 bases. The CDR3 loop spans 16 amino acids. The germline V gene has CDR1 LGHNA and CDR2 YNFKEQ. V shed 2 bases, J shed 2 bases, and the junction held 6 bases outside the gene matches. For the CDR3, the DNA is TGTGCCAGCAGCCAAATTCGACAGGGAGGCAATCAGCCCCAGCATTTT. It codes for CASSQIRQGGNQPQHF.

The chain uses TRBV30 and TRBJ1-4; D may be TRBD1 (6 bases). V was pared by 0 bases and J by 6 bases, with 17 bases between. CDR1 is GTSNPN, CDR2 SVGIG, per germline (reference sequence). The CDR3 loop spans 16 amino acids. CDR3 loop: CAWSVQGGPKDEKLFF. The CDR3 DNA is TGTGCCTGGAGTGTACAAGGGGGGCCAAAGGATGAAAAACTGTTTTTT.

This clone was recorded only once. The chain uses TRBV2 and TRBJ1-1, with D perhaps TRBD1 (6 bases). This CDR3 spans 14 amino acids. V was clipped by 1 base and J by 7 bases, with 13 bases between them. Germline V gene sequence: CDR1 SNHLY, CDR2 FYNNEI. Here the CDR3 DNA reads TGTGCCAGCAGTGAAGTCAACAGGGTGGGTGAAGCTTTCTTT. Translation gives CASSEVNRVGEAFF.

The V and J genes are TRBV6-6 and TRBJ2-5, with D maybe TRBD2 (6 bases). Trimming removed 7 bases at V and 5 bases at J, with 14 bases between. Germline V lookup: CDR1 MNHNY, CDR2 SVGAGI (reference sequence). This CDR3 is built from 13 residues. This CDR3 reads CASTRLGRETQYF. The CDR3 DNA reads as TGTGCCAGCACCCGACTAGGGCGGGAGACCCAGTACTTC.

The chain has TRBV29-1 and TRBJ2-5; D not certain. The CDR3 covers 12 residues. The germline V gene encodes CDR1 SQVTM and CDR2 ANQGSEA. The CDR3 DNA reads as TGCAGGGCCGTCGGGCTGGGAGAGACCCAGTACTTC. Translation: CRAVGLGETQYF. The complete variable domain, with remaining parts taken from reference TRBV29-1 and TRBJ2-5, reads SAVISQKPSRDICQRGTSLTIQCQVDSQVTMMFWYRQQPGQSLTLIATANQGSEATYESGFVIDKFPISRPNLTFSTLTVSNMSPEDSSIYLCRAVGLGETQYFGPGTRLLVL.

This rearrangement joins TRBV15 to TRBJ2-7, with 11 positions matching TRBD2. V was clipped by 4 bases and J by 2 bases; unmatched bases: 1. Germline-derived CDR1 and CDR2 are LNHNV and YYDKDF (reference sequence). The CDR3 is 14 amino acids. CDR3 residues: CATSNSGRAYEQYF. CDR3 DNA sequence: TGTGCCACCAGCAATAGCGGGAGGGCCTACGAGCAGTACTTC.

As for this clone: The same CDR3 also results from other DNA sequences found in this sample. V is TRBV27 and J is TRBJ2-7; the D gene is possibly TRBD2 (7 bases). Germline V lookup: CDR1 MNHEY, CDR2 SMNVEV (reference sequence). The CDR3 length is 13 residues. Trimming took 6 bases from V and 7 from J, leaving 16 bases between them. The DNA of the CDR3 is TGTGCCAGCAGCGTCCGGGGGGCAGGAGAGCAGTACTTC. It codes for CASSVRGAGEQYF.

The chain uses TRBV27 and TRBJ2-7; no reliable D call. V lost 7 bases to trimming and J lost 6 bases, with 13 bases between them. CDR1 and CDR2 from the germline V gene are MNHEY and SMNVEV (reference sequence). The CDR3 spans 12 residues. The CDR3 here is CASKVRSGEQYF. The CDR3, as DNA: TGTGCCAGCAAGGTGCGGTCGGGCGAGCAGTACTTC.

The chain is built from TRBV19 and TRBJ1-1, with unresolved D. Trimming removed 5 bases at V and 5 bases at J, with 15 bases between. CDR3 size: 14 residues. Germline CDR1 reads LNHDA; CDR2 reads SQIVND (reference sequence). DNA for the CDR3: TGTGCCAGTAGTTACCTCGCGGTCGGAACTGAAGCTTTCTTT. Its translation is CASSYLAVGTEAFF.

This clone came up a few times. J is TRBJ1-2 and V is TRBV23-1; D gene uncertain. TRBV23-1 is reported as an ORF; its role is uncertain. The CDR3 runs 15 residues. Trimming left V 7 bases short and J 4 bases short, with 19 bases between. The CDR3 region is CASTNKRAHPYGYTF. In nucleotides, the CDR3 is TGCGCCAGCACCAACAAGAGGGCCCACCCCTATGGCTACACCTTC.

V is TRBV21-1 and J is TRBJ2-7; the D call in the table, TRBD2, was not verified against the DNA. TRBV21-1 is classified as a pseudogene. The CDR3 consists of 17 residues. The CDR3: CASTTPLDYLRPYEQYF. For the CDR3, the DNA is TGTGCCAGCACCACTCCTCTTGACTATCTCCGGCCGTACGAGCAGTACTTC.

The V call is TRBV28, the J call TRBJ2-1; D not certain. The CDR3 sequence is 16 residues long. In germline, CDR1 is MDHEN, CDR2 SYDVKM. V gave up 5 bases and J gave up 0 bases, with 14 bases separating them. CDR3: CASSPLPADSYNEQFF. As DNA, the CDR3 is TGTGCCAGCAGTCCCCTCCCTGCGGACTCCTACAATGAGCAGTTCTTC. Complete variable domain (other parts from reference TRBV28 and TRBJ2-1): DVKVTQSSRYLVKRTGEKVFLECVQDMDHENMFWYRQDPGLGLRLIYFSYDVKMKEKGDIPEGYSVSREKKERFSLILESASTNQTSMYLCASSPLPADSYNEQFFGPGTRLTVL.

This chain links TRBV11-2 with TRBJ1-5; 9 bases map to TRBD1. Germline V lookup: CDR1 SGHAT, CDR2 FQNNGV. The CDR3 totals 14 residues. The V and J ends lost 5 bases and 5 bases, in that order; junction bases with no gene match: 4. The CDR3 sequence: CASSPGTGYQPQHF. The CDR3 coding sequence is TGTGCCAGCAGCCCCGGGACAGGGTATCAGCCCCAGCATTTT.

The V gene is TRBV19, the J gene TRBJ2-5; D is unclear. The CDR3 length is 13 residues. Germline loops: CDR1 LNHDA, CDR2 SQIVND (reference sequence). Trimming removed 1 base at V and 5 bases at J, with 8 bases between. CDR3 loop: CASSIVYHETQYF. Here the CDR3 DNA reads TGTGCCAGTAGTATAGTCTATCACGAGACCCAGTACTTC.

The chain joins TRBV7-7 to TRBJ2-3; TRBD2 might be the D (5 bases). Trimming cost V 4 bases and J 3 bases, with 23 bases left between them. The CDR3 extends over 18 amino acids. The germline V gene has CDR1 SSHAT and CDR2 FNYEAQ (reference sequence). CDR3 nucleotides: TGTGCCAGCAGCTACCGAGGGAAGTGGGAACTAGGAACAGATACGCAGTATTTT. Translating gives CASSYRGKWELGTDTQYF.

The V call is TRBV5-5, the J call TRBJ2-7; 7 positions agree with TRBD1. Germline CDR1 SGHKS, CDR2 YYEKEE (reference sequence). This CDR3 is 16 amino acids long. Trimming took 0 bases from V and 5 from J; bases not matched to a gene: 11. This chain's CDR3 is CASSLVIRQGGDEQYF. Written as DNA, the CDR3 is TGTGCCAGCAGCTTGGTAATTCGGCAAGGGGGCGACGAGCAGTACTTC.

V is TRBV19 and J is TRBJ2-6; D is undetermined. CDR3 length equals 15 residues. V lost 1 base and J lost 4, with 8 bases in between. CDR1 LNHDA and CDR2 SQIVND come from the germline V gene (reference sequence). The CDR3 DNA follows: TGTGCCAGTAGTATAGGGTTCGGCGGGGCCAACGTCCTGACTTTC. This sequence encodes CASSIGFGGANVLTF.

This rearrangement joins TRBV11-3 to TRBJ2-7, with TRBD2 matching over 16 bases. V shed 5 bases, J shed 9 bases, and the junction held 7 bases outside the gene matches. This CDR3 is 15 amino acids long. Germline assignment: CDR1 SGHNT and CDR2 YENEEA. The CDR3 DNA sequence: TGTGCCAGCAGCACCGGGACTAGCGGGAGGGACCCGCAGTACTTC. Its translation is CASSTGTSGRDPQYF.

The rearrangement uses TRBV27 and TRBJ2-2, with 12 bases lining up with TRBD2. The CDR3 has 16 residues. Losses at the gene ends were 5 bases for V and 5 bases for J; bases not matched to a gene: 6. CDR1 is MNHEY, CDR2 SMNVEV, per germline (reference sequence). Written as DNA, the CDR3 is TGTGCCAGCAGTCCGCTAGCGGGAGGGTGGACCGGGGAGCTGTTTTTT. It is translated as CASSPLAGGWTGELFF.